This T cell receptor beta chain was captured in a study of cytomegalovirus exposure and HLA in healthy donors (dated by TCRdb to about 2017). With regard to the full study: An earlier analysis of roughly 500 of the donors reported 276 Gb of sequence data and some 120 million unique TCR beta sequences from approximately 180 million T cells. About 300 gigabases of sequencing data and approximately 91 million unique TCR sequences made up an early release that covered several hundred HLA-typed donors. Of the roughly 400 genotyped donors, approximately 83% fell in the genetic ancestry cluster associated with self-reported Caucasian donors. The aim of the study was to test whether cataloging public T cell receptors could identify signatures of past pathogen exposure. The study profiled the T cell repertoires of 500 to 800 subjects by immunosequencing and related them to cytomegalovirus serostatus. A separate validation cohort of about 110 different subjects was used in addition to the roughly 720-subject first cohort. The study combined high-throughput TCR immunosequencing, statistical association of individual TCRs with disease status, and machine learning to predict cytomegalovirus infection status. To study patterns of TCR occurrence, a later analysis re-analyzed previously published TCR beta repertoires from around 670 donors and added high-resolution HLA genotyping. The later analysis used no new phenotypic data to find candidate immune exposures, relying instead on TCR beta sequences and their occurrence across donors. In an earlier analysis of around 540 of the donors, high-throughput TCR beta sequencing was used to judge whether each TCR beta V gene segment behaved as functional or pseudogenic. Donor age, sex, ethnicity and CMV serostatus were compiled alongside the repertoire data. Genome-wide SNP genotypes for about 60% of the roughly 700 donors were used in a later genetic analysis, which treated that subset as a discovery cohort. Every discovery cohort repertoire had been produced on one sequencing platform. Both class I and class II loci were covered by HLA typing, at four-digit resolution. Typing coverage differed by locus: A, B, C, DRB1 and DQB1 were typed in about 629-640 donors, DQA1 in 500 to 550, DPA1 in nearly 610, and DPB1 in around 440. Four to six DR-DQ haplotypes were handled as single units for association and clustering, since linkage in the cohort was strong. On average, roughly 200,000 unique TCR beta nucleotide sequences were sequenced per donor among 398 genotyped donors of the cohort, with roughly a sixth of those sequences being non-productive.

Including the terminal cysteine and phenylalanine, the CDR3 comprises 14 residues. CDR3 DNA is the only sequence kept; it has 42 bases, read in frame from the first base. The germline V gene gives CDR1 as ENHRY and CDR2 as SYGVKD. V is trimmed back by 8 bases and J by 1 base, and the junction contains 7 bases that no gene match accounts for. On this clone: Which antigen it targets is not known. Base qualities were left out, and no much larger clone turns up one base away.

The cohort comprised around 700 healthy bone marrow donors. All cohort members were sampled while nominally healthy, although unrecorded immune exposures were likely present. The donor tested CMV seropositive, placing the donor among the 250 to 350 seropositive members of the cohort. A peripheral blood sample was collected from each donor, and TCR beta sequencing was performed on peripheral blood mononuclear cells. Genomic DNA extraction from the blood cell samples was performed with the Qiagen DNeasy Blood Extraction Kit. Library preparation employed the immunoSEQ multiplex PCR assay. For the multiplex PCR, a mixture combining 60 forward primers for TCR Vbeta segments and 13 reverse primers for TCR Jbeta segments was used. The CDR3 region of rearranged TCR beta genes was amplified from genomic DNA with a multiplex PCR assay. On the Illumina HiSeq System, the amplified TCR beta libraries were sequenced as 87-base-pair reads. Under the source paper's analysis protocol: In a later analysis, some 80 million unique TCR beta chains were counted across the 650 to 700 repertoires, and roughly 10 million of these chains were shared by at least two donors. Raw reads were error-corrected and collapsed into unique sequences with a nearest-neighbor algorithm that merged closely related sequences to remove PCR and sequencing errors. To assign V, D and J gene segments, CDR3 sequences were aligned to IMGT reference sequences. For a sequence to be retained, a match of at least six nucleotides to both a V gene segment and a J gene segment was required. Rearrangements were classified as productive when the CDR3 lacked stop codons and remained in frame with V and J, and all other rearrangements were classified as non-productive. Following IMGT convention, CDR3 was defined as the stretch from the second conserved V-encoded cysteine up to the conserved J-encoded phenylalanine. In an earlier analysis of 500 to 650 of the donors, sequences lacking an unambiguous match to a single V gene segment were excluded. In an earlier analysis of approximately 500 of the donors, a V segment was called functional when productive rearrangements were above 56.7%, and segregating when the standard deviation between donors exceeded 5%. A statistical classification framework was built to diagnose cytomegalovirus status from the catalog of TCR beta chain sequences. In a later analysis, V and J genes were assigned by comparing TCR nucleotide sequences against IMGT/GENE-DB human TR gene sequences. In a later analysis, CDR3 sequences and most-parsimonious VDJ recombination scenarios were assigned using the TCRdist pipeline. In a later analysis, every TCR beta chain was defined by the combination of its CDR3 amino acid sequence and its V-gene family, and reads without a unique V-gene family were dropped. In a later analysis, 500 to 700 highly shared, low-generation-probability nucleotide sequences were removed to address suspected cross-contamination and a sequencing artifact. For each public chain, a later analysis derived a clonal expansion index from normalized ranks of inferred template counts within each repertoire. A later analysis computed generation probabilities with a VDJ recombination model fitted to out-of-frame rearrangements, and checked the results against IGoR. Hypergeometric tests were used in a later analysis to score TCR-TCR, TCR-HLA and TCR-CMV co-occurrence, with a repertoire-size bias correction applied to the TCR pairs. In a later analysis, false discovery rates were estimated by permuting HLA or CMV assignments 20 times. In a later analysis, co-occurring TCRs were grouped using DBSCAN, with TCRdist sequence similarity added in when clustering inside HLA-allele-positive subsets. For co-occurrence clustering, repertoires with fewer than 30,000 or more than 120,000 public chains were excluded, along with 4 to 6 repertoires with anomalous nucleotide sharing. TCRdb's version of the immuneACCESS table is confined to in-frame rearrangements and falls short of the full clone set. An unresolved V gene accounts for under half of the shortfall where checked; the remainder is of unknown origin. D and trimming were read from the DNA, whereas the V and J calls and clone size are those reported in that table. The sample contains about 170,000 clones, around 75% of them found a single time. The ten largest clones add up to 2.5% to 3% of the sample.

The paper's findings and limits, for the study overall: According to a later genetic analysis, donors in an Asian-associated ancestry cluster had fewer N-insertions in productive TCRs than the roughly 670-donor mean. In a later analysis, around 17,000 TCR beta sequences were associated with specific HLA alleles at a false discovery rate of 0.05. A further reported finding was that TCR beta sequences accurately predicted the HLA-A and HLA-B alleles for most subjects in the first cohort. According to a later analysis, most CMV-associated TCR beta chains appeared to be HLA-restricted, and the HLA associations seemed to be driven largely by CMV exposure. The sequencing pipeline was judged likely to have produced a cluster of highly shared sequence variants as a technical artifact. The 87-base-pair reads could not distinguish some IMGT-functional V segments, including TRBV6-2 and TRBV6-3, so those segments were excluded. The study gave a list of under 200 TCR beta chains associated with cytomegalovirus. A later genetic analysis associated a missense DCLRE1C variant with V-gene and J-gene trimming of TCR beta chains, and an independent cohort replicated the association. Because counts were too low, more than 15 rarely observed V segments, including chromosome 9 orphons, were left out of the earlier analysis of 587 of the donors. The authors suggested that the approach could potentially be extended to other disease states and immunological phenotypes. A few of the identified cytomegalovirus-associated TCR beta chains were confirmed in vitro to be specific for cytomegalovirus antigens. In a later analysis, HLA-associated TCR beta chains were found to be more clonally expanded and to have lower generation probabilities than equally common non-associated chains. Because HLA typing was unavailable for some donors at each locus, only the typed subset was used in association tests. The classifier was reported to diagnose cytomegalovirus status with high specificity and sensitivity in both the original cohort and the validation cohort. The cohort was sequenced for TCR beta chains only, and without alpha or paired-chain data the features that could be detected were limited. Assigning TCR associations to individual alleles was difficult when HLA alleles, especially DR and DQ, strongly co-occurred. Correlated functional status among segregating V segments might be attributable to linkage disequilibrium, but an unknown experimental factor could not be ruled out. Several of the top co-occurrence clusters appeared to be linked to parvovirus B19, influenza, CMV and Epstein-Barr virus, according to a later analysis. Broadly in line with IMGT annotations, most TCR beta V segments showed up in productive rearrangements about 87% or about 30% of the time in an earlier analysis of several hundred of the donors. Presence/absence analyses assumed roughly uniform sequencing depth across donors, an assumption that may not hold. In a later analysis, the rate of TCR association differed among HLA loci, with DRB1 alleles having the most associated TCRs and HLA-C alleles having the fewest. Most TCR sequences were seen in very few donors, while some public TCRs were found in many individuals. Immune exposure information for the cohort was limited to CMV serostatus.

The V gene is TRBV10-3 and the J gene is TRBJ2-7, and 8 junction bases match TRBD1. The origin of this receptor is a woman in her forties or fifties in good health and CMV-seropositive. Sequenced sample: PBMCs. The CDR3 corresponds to CAIHPGGSSYEQYF. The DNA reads TGTGCCATCCACCCAGGGGGCAGTTCCTACGAGCAGTACTTC.